One and the same sample provided the 20 T cell receptor beta chains below, sequenced in a study of human T cells and chemical hapten exposure. The time point: pre-sensitization, week 0. The treatment: therapeutic diphenylcyclopropenone sensitization with weekly scalp DPC. TCRdb re-called the RACE reads with MiXCR, one entry per CDR3 protein. The sample records fewer than 200,000 distinct CDR3 sequences, approximately 31% being singletons. Sample: whole blood, taken in connection with sensitization to the hapten diphenylcyclopropenone (DPC). The receptors stem from a woman aged 30 to 39 with alopecia areata. Some clones in this sample may be carry-over from other donors' samples.

The chain joins TRBV10-3 to TRBJ2-1; TRBD2 matches 8 bases. Germline V gene lookup returns CDR1 ENHRY and CDR2 SYGVKD. CDR3 length: 14 residues. The V and J ends lost 10 bases and 0 bases, in that order; junction bases with no gene match: 5. The CDR3 protein is CATWREDSYNEQFF. For the CDR3, the DNA is TGTGCCACCTGGCGGGAGGACTCCTACAATGAGCAGTTCTTC.

This clonotype was seen at least ten times. The chain recombines TRBV20-1 with TRBJ1-1; D is uncertain. CDR3 size: 10 residues. Trimming pared 2 bases from V and 8 bases from J, leaving 6 bases between. Germline V CDR1 and CDR2: DFQATT, SNEGSKA (reference sequence). CDR3 bases: TGCAGTGCTAGAAGCAGAGAAGCTTTCTTT. Protein: CSARSREAFF.

This clonotype was detected a few times. This rearrangement joins TRBV6-2 or TRBV6-3 to TRBJ2-5; D unresolved. CDR1 and CDR2 (germline): MNHEY, SVGEGT. This CDR3 region has 13 residues. Deletions cut 4 bases from V and 6 bases from J, with 12 bases between. The CDR3 sequence is CASSLPPGKTQYF. The CDR3 DNA reads TGTGCCAGCAGTTTGCCTCCTGGAAAGACCCAGTACTTC.

The rearrangement joins TRBV12-3 or TRBV12-4 to TRBJ1-2; maybe TRBD1 (6 bases). CDR3 length: 12 residues. V was pared by 3 bases and J by 7 bases, with 9 bases between. CDR3 in DNA: TGTGCCAGCAGTTTTACAGGGCTTGGCTACACCTTC. Encoded protein: CASSFTGLGYTF.

There are a few counts of this clonotype. This chain joins TRBV6-5 and TRBJ1-2; D is unclear. Germline CDR1 and CDR2: MNHEY and SVGAGI. The CDR3 is 15 residues long. Trimming cost V 2 bases and J 1 base, with 11 bases left between them. The CDR3 nucleotides read TGTGCCAGCAGTTACGACGGGCAGCGTAACTATGGCTACACCTTC. The encoded protein is CASSYDGQRNYGYTF.

The chain has TRBV25-1 and TRBJ1-2, with D perhaps matching TRBD1 (5 bases). Looked up from germline, CDR1 is MGHDK and CDR2 is SYGVNS. V lost 2 bases to trimming and J lost 7 bases, with 11 bases between them. This CDR3 spans 13 amino acids. The CDR3 DNA follows: TGTGCCAGCAGTGAAAGACGGGGCTCTGGCTACACCTTC. It encodes CASSERRGSGYTF.

The chain uses TRBV9 and TRBJ1-1; TRBD1 agrees at 8 bases. The CDR3 is 16 residues long. Germline V gives CDR1 SGDLS, CDR2 YYNGEE. V shed 0 bases, J shed 2 bases, and the junction held 6 bases outside the gene matches. This CDR3 is CASSVVTGGFNTEAFF. The CDR3 DNA follows: TGTGCCAGCAGCGTAGTAACAGGGGGTTTCAACACTGAAGCTTTCTTT. The full variable domain, rest sourced from reference TRBV9 and TRBJ1-1, is DSGVTQTPKHLITATGQRVTLRCSPRSGDLSVYWYQQSLDQGLQFLIQYYNGEERAKGNILERFSAQQFPDLHSELNLSSLELGDSALYFCASSVVTGGFNTEAFFGQGTRLTVV.

The chain links TRBV10-3 to TRBJ1-6; D unresolved. This CDR3 is built from 15 residues. Germline loops: CDR1 ENHRY, CDR2 SYGVKD. With 6 bases removed from V and 1 base from J, the gap between germline ends came to 10 bases. This CDR3 reads CAIRDDESYNSPLHF. CDR3 nucleotides: TGTGCCATCAGAGACGACGAGTCCTATAATTCACCCCTCCACTTT.

This clonotype was detected only a few times. The CDR3 DNA follows: TGTGCCAGCAGCAAAAGGGACAGGGTGCCAGATACGCAGTATTTT. This codes for CASSKRDRVPDTQYF. The V and J genes are TRBV21-1 and TRBJ2-3; no DNA check was done on the table's D call, TRBD1. TRBV21-1 represents a pseudogene. The CDR3 loop spans 15 amino acids.

The rearrangement links TRBV3-2 to TRBJ2-5; the D segment call TRBD2 is taken from the table without a DNA check. TRBV3-2 is reported as a pseudogene. The CDR3 extends over 16 amino acids. The CDR3 nucleotides read TGTGCCAGCAGCCCTAGACTAGCACGTCTTCAAGAGACCCAGTACTTC. Translating gives CASSPRLARLQETQYF.

This clonotype was counted between two and nine times. The rearrangement uses TRBV20-1 and TRBJ2-3, with 8 nucleotides matching TRBD2. The germline CDR1 and CDR2 sequences are DFQATT and SNEGSKA (reference sequence). V shed 5 bases and J 5 bases; nucleotides not matched to a gene: 9. The CDR3 spans 14 residues. In DNA, the CDR3 is TGCAGTGCTTTCCGAAGCGGGAGAGGAGATACGCAGTATTTT. Protein product: CSAFRSGRGDTQYF.

J is TRBJ2-3 and V is TRBV6-5, with 7 bases that match TRBD2. The J segment lost 2 bases and the V segment lost 7 bases, leaving 9 bases of the junction unmatched. This CDR3 is built from 15 residues. The V gene's germline CDR1 is MNHEY and CDR2 SVGAGI. This CDR3 reads CASKPSGAITDTQYF. CDR3 DNA sequence: TGTGCCAGCAAGCCCAGCGGGGCGATCACAGATACGCAGTATTTT.

This clonotype was seen only a few times. The chain carries TRBV5-1 and TRBJ1-1; D is unclear. Trimming removed 5 bases at V and 1 base at J, with 9 bases between. CDR3 length: 13 amino acids. CDR1 SGHRS and CDR2 YFSETQ come from the germline V gene. CDR3 loop: CASRLEPNTEAFF. The CDR3 DNA reads as TGCGCCAGCAGGTTAGAACCGAACACTGAAGCTTTCTTT.

In this sample, this clonotype turned up a few times. The chain uses TRBV28 and TRBJ2-7; tentatively, D is TRBD2 (5 bases). The germline V gene has CDR1 MDHEN and CDR2 SYDVKM. The CDR3 sequence is 12 residues long. V lost 5 bases, J lost 6 bases, and 11 bases lay in between. The CDR3 coding sequence is TGTGCCAGCAGTACCACTAGGCCCGAGCAGTACTTC. As protein: CASSTTRPEQYF.

This clonotype was picked up a small number of times. The chain joins TRBV11-3 to TRBJ1-1; possible D gene TRBD1, 6 bases. This CDR3 region has 14 residues. CDR1 and CDR2 from the germline V gene are SGHNT and YENEEA. Trimming removed 4 bases at V and 0 bases at J, with 9 bases between. CDR3 amino acids: CASSSGGMNTEAFF. In DNA, the CDR3 is TGTGCCAGCAGCTCTGGGGGCATGAACACTGAAGCTTTCTTT.

This sequence joins TRBV6-5 and TRBJ1-5; 8 bases fit TRBD1. V was clipped by 6 bases and J by 6 bases; unmatched bases: 7. The CDR3 is 14 residues long. Germline assignment: CDR1 MNHEY and CDR2 SVGAGI. CDR3 DNA sequence: TGTGCCAGCAGCAGACAGGGGACTACTCAGCCCCAGCATTTT. It translates to CASSRQGTTQPQHF.

The chain employs TRBV5-1 and TRBJ1-6; possible D gene TRBD1, 6 bases. The V and J ends lost 4 bases and 7 bases respectively, with 15 bases between them. Germline assignment: CDR1 SGHRS and CDR2 YFSETQ. The CDR3 totals 15 residues. The CDR3 DNA is TGCGCCAGCAGCCCGAACAGGGAATCAAATTCACCCCTCCACTTT. Translated, it gives CASSPNRESNSPLHF.

Only a few counts were recorded for this clonotype. The chain links TRBV29-1 to TRBJ2-3, with 8 bases matching TRBD1. The ends lost 5 bases at V and 2 bases at J; junction bases unmatched: 9. The V gene's germline CDR1 is SQVTM and CDR2 ANQGSEA. The CDR3 has 15 residues. CDR3 protein: CSVYTRGLPTDTQYF. CDR3 bases: TGCAGCGTTTATACCAGGGGGCTCCCCACAGATACGCAGTATTTT.

J is TRBJ2-7 and V is TRBV7-2; 8 positions agree with TRBD1. This CDR3 spans 15 amino acids. V was pared by 1 base and J by 4 bases, with 6 bases of the junction left unmatched. CDR1 SGHTA and CDR2 FQGNSA come from the germline V gene. This chain's CDR3 is CASSLVPGQAYEQYF. The CDR3 bases are TGTGCCAGCAGCTTAGTCCCGGGACAGGCGTACGAGCAGTACTTC.

This clonotype has only a few counts. The chain uses TRBV27 and TRBJ2-7; TRBD1 matches at 9 bases. The length of the CDR3 is 16 residues. Germline loops: CDR1 MNHEY, CDR2 SMNVEV (reference sequence). V was pared by 6 bases and J by 5 bases, with 14 bases of the junction left unmatched. Here the CDR3 DNA reads TGTGCCAGCAGACAATCCTCTACAGGGGGCTGGGACGAGCAGTACTTC. Translation: CASRQSSTGGWDEQYF.